This entry lists 19 T cell receptor beta chains sequenced from one sample in a study of preoperative IRX-2 immunotherapy in early breast cancer. Here immunoSEQ multiplex PCR was the method, and the copy in TCRdb shows in-frame clones only, minus some. The sample yields around 62,000 clones, roughly 94% seen once. Sample treatment: preoperative locoregional IRX-2 cytokine immunotherapy. Sample collection occurred from a patient treated with IRX-2 immunotherapy. These receptors originate from a human donor with breast cancer.

The V call is TRBV19, the J call TRBJ2-7, with 9 bases lining up with TRBD1. The length of the CDR3 is 15 residues. Germline V gives CDR1 LNHDA, CDR2 SQIVND (reference sequence). V lost 5 bases to trimming and J lost 2 bases; unmatched junction nucleotides: 7. In DNA, the CDR3 is TGTGCCAGTAGTGGACCCGGGACAGGGACCTACGAGCAGTACTTC. Amino acid sequence: CASSGPGTGTYEQYF.

The genes are TRBV7-9 and TRBJ2-3; D unresolved. In germline, CDR1 is SEHNR, CDR2 FQNEAQ (reference sequence). Deletions cut 5 bases from V and 0 bases from J, with 12 bases between. CDR3 length: 15 amino acids. This CDR3 reads CASSPARISTDTQYF. The CDR3, as DNA: TGTGCCAGCAGCCCGGCAAGGATAAGCACAGATACGCAGTATTTT.

J is TRBJ2-7 and V is TRBV5-6, with D maybe TRBD1 (5 bases). Germline V CDR1 and CDR2: SGHDT, YYEEEE. CDR3 length: 11 amino acids. V lost 2 bases, J lost 5 bases, and 5 bases lay in between. The CDR3 nucleotides are TGTGCCAGCAGCTTACAGGACGAGCAGTACTTC. Encoded protein: CASSLQDEQYF.

This rearrangement joins TRBV18 to TRBJ2-7; D is perhaps TRBD1 (6 bases). The V and J ends lost 4 bases and 0 bases respectively, with 13 bases between them. This CDR3 is built from 15 residues. Germline V gene lookup returns CDR1 KGHSH and CDR2 LQKENI. Here the CDR3 DNA reads TGTGCCAGCTCACTAGCAAGGGGGTCCTCCTACGAGCAGTACTTC. The encoded protein is CASSLARGSSYEQYF.

This clone has a handful of counts. The genes are TRBV5-4 and TRBJ1-2; D unclear. Germline CDR1 SGHNT, CDR2 YYREEE (reference sequence). V was shortened by 0 bases and J by 3 bases, with 6 bases between the two germline ends. CDR3 length: 13 amino acids. CDR3 coding DNA: TGTGCCAGCAGCTTGGCTAGGGACTATGGCTACACCTTC. It yields the protein CASSLARDYGYTF.

This chain joins TRBV7-3 and TRBJ1-1, with a possible D match to TRBD1 (5 bases). The CDR3 totals 13 residues. The V and J ends lost 7 bases and 4 bases respectively, with 13 bases between them. Germline-derived CDR1 and CDR2 are SGHTA and FQGTGA. The CDR3 DNA reads TGTGCCAGCAAAACCCCGGGGGGCACTGAAGCTTTCTTT. The encoded protein is CASKTPGGTEAFF.

J is TRBJ1-1 and V is TRBV2; TRBD1 aligns across 7 bases. CDR3 length equals 13 residues. The junction had 4 bases not matched to a gene; V was cut back by 8 bases and J by 1 base. Per germline, CDR1 SNHLY and CDR2 FYNNEI. CDR3 region: CASRRGENTEAFF. Here the CDR3 DNA reads TGTGCCAGCCGCAGGGGGGAGAACACTGAAGCTTTCTTT.

The V and J genes are TRBV5-1 and TRBJ2-7; 9 bases are shared with TRBD1. The V and J ends lost 3 bases and 4 bases, in that order; junction bases with no gene match: 14. The V gene's germline CDR1 is SGHRS and CDR2 YFSETQ. This CDR3 contains 17 residues. The CDR3 DNA reads as TGCGCCAGCAGCTATGGACTCATTTGGGACAGGGCATACGAGCAGTACTTC. It translates to CASSYGLIWDRAYEQYF.

The gene calls are TRBV18 and TRBJ2-7; 9 bases line up with TRBD1. Germline lookup yields CDR1 KGHSH and CDR2 LQKENI. Losses at the gene ends were 0 bases for V and 2 bases for J; bases not matched to a gene: 2. The CDR3 is 15 residues long. Written as DNA, the CDR3 is TGTGCCAGCTCACCACCGGACAGGGGTACCTACGAGCAGTACTTC. Its protein product is CASSPPDRGTYEQYF.

This clone was seen a single time. This chain connects TRBV7-2 to TRBJ1-3; a weak D match, TRBD1 (5 bases). Between the trimmed V and J ends, which lost 1 base and 0 bases, there was a span of 13 bases. Germline V gene data show CDR1 as SGHTA and CDR2 as FQGNSA. The CDR3 runs 17 residues. The CDR3 region is CASSLVAGGVSGNTIYF. The CDR3 DNA is TGTGCCAGCAGCTTAGTTGCTGGGGGGGTCTCTGGAAACACCATATATTTT.

V is TRBV4-1 and J is TRBJ2-6; the D gene is possibly TRBD2 (5 bases). The germline V gene encodes CDR1 MGHRA and CDR2 YSYEKL. The CDR3 has 18 amino acids. V lost 5 bases, J lost 0 bases, and 17 bases lay in between. The chain's CDR3 is CASSGTGFDYSGANVLTF. The DNA for the CDR3 is TGCGCCAGCAGCGGTACCGGGTTTGACTACTCTGGGGCCAACGTCCTGACTTTC.

The chain recombines TRBV4-1 with TRBJ2-2, with 7 bases matching TRBD2. V gave up 1 base and J gave up 9 bases; unmatched junction bases: 8. In germline, CDR1 is MGHRA, CDR2 YSYEKL. CDR3 length equals 15 residues. In DNA, the CDR3 is TGCGCCAGCAGCCAAGCTCTGACTAGCAACAGGGAGCTGTTTTTT. It encodes CASSQALTSNRELFF.

This clone showed up just once. The V call is TRBV6-5, the J call TRBJ1-1; the D is unclear. There are 11 residues in the CDR3. Trimming cost V 7 bases and J 10 bases, with 13 bases left between them. Looked up from germline, CDR1 is MNHEY and CDR2 is SVGAGI. CDR3 amino acids: CASNRLPGAFF. The CDR3 nucleotides are TGTGCCAGCAACCGCCTCCCGGGAGCTTTCTTT.

The V call is TRBV11-2, the J call TRBJ1-1; D gene unclear. Germline-derived CDR1 and CDR2 are SGHAT and FQNNGV. There are 13 residues in the CDR3. Trimming cost V 2 bases and J 6 bases, with 10 bases left between them. The CDR3 sequence is CASSLFAGAEAFF. The CDR3 DNA reads as TGTGCCAGCAGCTTATTTGCGGGAGCTGAAGCTTTCTTT.

The gene calls are TRBV7-3 and TRBJ1-5, with unresolved D. V was trimmed by 1 base and J by 7 bases, leaving 17 bases between them. Germline V gives CDR1 SGHTA, CDR2 FQGTGA. The CDR3 is 16 amino acids. CDR3 nucleotide sequence: TGTGCCAGCAGCTTAATAGGCAGACCATCGGGACAGCCCCAGCATTTT. It yields the protein CASSLIGRPSGQPQHF.

V and J are TRBV5-1 and TRBJ2-3; D might be TRBD1 or TRBD2, each matching 5 bases. Trimming removed 2 bases from V and 6 bases from J, with 16 bases in between. There are 15 residues in the CDR3. Germline V gives CDR1 SGHRS, CDR2 YFSETQ. The CDR3 DNA follows: TGCGCCAGCAGCTTCGACGGGGCTCCTCGGGATACGCAGTATTTT. Its protein is CASSFDGAPRDTQYF.

The chain uses TRBV5-1 and TRBJ2-5; 11 bases agree with TRBD2. This CDR3 is 16 amino acids long. The V gene end was trimmed by 4 bases and the J gene end by 2 bases; junction bases not matched to a gene: 7. Germline-derived CDR1 and CDR2 are SGHRS and YFSETQ. The CDR3 sequence: CASSPPTSGGQETQYF. The CDR3 nucleotides are TGCGCCAGCAGCCCCCCAACTAGCGGGGGACAAGAGACCCAGTACTTC.

The chain links TRBV10-3 to TRBJ2-7; D gene ambiguous. The germline V gene has CDR1 ENHRY and CDR2 SYGVKD. Trimming shortened V by 0 bases and J by 7 bases, and 7 bases separated the two germline ends. This CDR3 region has 12 residues. The CDR3, as DNA: TGTGCCATCAGTGAGTCACTAAGGGAGCAGTACTTC. Translated: CAISESLREQYF.

This chain uses TRBV5-1 with TRBJ2-5, with D unclear. This CDR3 comprises 14 residues. The V end lost 0 bases, the J end lost 1 base, and 7 bases lay between the germline ends. Germline V gene data show CDR1 as SGHRS and CDR2 as YFSETQ. For the CDR3, the DNA is TGCGCCAGCAGCTTGGAACCCGGCCAAGAGACCCAGTACTTC. Protein product: CASSLEPGQETQYF.